This entry is about one TCR beta chain. The entry originates in a study of OX40 agonist ivuxolimab in advanced cancers. Study at large: Ivuxolimab doses were 0.01, 0.1, 0.3, 1.5, 3 or 10 mg/kg every 2 weeks.

With 0 bases removed from V and 4 bases from J, the gap between germline ends came to 10 bases. The germline V gene encodes CDR1 SGHRS and CDR2 YFSETQ. CDR3 length: 14 amino acids. Sequenced by immunoSEQ multiplex PCR; TCRdb stores in-frame clones only, minus some. The table lists roughly 88,000 clones, more than 75% of them singletons, with around 4% in the top ten. The source of this sequence is an adult with an advanced solid tumor such as melanoma, head and neck, liver or kidney cancer. J is TRBJ1-2 and V is TRBV5-1; D perhaps matches TRBD1 (5 bases). This specimen consisted of CD4+ or CD8+ T cells sorted from blood, obtained in a trial of the OX40 agonist ivuxolimab. CDR3: CASSLDAGGYGYTF. CDR3 coding DNA: TGCGCCAGCAGCTTGGATGCGGGGGGCTATGGCTACACCTTC.